This T cell receptor (beta chain) was sequenced during a study of T-cell reconstitution after alpha-beta-depleted transplantation in children. A library of TCRbeta sequences, prepared with unique molecular identifiers, was generated. TCRdb itself ran the PCR reads through MiXCR, one entry per CDR3 protein. The sample records around 670,000 distinct CDR3 sequences, less than 15% being singletons. The CDR3 is made up of 14 amino acids. From germline, CDR1 is SQVTM and CDR2 ANQGSEA. V lost 7 bases and J lost 0, with 12 bases in between. The sequenced sample was PBMCs, obtained before TCRalphabeta/CD19-depleted stem cell transplant. This sequence originates from a girl aged 2 to 9 with congenital amegakaryocytic thrombocytopenia, due to receive a stem cell transplant. This chain uses TRBV29-1 with TRBJ2-2; D possibly matches TRBD1 or TRBD2 (5 bases each). In DNA, the CDR3 is TGCAGCGCAAGGGACGGCGCGAACACCGGGGAGCTGTTTTTT. It is translated as CSARDGANTGELFF.